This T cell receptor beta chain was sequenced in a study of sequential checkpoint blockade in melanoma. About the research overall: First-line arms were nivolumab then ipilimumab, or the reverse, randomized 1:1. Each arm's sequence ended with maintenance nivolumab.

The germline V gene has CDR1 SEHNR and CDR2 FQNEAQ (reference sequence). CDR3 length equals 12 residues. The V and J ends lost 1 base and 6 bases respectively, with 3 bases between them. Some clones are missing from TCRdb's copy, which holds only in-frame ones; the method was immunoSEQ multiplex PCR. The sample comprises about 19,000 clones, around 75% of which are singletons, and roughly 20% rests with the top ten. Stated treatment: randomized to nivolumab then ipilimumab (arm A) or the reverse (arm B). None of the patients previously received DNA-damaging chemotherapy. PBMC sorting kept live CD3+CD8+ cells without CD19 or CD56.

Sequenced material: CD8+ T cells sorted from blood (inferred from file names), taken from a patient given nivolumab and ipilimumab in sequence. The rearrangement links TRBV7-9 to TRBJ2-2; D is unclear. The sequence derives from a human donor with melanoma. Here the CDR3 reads CASSLGPGELFF. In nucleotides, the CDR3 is TGTGCCAGCAGCTTAGGGCCCGGGGAGCTGTTTTTT.